A single sample is the source of the 25 T cell receptor beta chains below, sequenced in a study of OX40 agonist ivuxolimab in advanced cancers. The repertoire was sequenced with immunoSEQ multiplex PCR; TCRdb's copy has only in-frame clones and lacks some. The data contain tens of thousands of clones, 85% to 90% of them singletons. Sequencing used CD4+ or CD8+ T cells sorted from blood, obtained in a trial of the OX40 agonist ivuxolimab. Receptors originate from an adult with an advanced solid tumor such as melanoma, head and neck, liver or kidney cancer.

The CDR3 coding sequence is TGTGCCAGCGCCATCATTCAGGGAAAAGAGACCCAGTACTTC. Translation gives CASAIIQGKETQYF. The V gene is TRBV27, the J gene TRBJ2-5, with a tentative D call TRBD1 (5 bases). Germline V CDR1 and CDR2: MNHEY, SMNVEV (reference sequence). The CDR3 loop spans 14 amino acids. V lost 8 bases and J 3 bases, leaving 16 bases between the germline ends.

This clone came up a few times. This rearrangement joins TRBV7-9 to TRBJ1-1, with unresolved D. With 3 bases removed from V and 4 bases from J, the gap between germline ends came to 3 bases. Germline CDR1 SEHNR, CDR2 FQNEAQ (reference sequence). This CDR3 is built from 11 residues. CDR3 bases: TGTGCCAGCAGCTTCCTCACTGAAGCTTTCTTT. Translated: CASSFLTEAFF.

J is TRBJ2-7 and V is TRBV27; tentative D call: TRBD1 (6 bases). CDR3 length: 13 residues. Germline CDR1 reads MNHEY; CDR2 reads SMNVEV (reference sequence). Trimming removed 7 bases from V and 0 bases from J, with 10 bases in between. In DNA, the CDR3 is TGTGCCAGCAAGCCACAGGGCTCCTACGAGCAGTACTTC. Amino acid sequence: CASKPQGSYEQYF.

V usage is TRBV10-3 and J usage is TRBJ2-7, with 11 bases aligning to TRBD2. The germline V gene encodes CDR1 ENHRY and CDR2 SYGVKD. V dropped 2 bases and J dropped 3; count of bases not matched to a gene: 0. This CDR3 is 14 amino acids long. The CDR3 sequence: CAISETSGSYEQYF. CDR3 DNA: TGTGCCATCAGTGAGACTAGCGGGAGCTACGAGCAGTACTTC.

This chain connects TRBV30 to TRBJ2-1; 13 bases align to TRBD2. Germline-derived CDR1 and CDR2 are GTSNPN and SVGIG (reference sequence). The CDR3 consists of 16 residues. With V trimmed by 2 bases and J by 8 bases, 9 bases remained unmatched. As DNA, the CDR3 is TGTGCCTGGAGTACACTAGCGGGGGGGCCCAGGGATGAGCAGTTCTTC. Its protein product is CAWSTLAGGPRDEQFF.

The chain is built from TRBV19 and TRBJ2-5; D is uncertain. Germline V gives CDR1 LNHDA, CDR2 SQIVND (reference sequence). This CDR3 is 13 amino acids long. Trimming removed 6 bases from V and 0 bases from J, with 8 bases in between. The CDR3 DNA reads as TGTGCCAGTAGGGGCCATGACCAAGAGACCCAGTACTTC. This gives the protein CASRGHDQETQYF.

The chain uses TRBV27 and TRBJ1-2; a possible D gene is TRBD1 (5 bases). The CDR3 contains 14 residues. Trimming removed 0 bases at V and 7 bases at J, with 12 bases between. Germline V gene lookup returns CDR1 MNHEY and CDR2 SMNVEV (reference sequence). CDR3 protein: CASSLSMGVGGYTF. CDR3 DNA: TGTGCCAGCAGTTTATCGATGGGGGTAGGTGGCTACACCTTC.

The J gene is TRBJ2-5, the V gene TRBV19; 7 bases line up with TRBD1. The germline V gene encodes CDR1 LNHDA and CDR2 SQIVND (reference sequence). J gave up 4 bases and V 5 bases, and 13 bases lay outside the gene matches. The CDR3 runs to 16 residues. CDR3: CASSAFGQAQGETQYF. CDR3 sequence (DNA): TGTGCCAGTAGTGCCTTCGGACAGGCCCAGGGAGAGACCCAGTACTTC. Full variable domain (outside the CDR3, taken from reference TRBV19 and TRBJ2-5): DGGITQSPKYLFRKEGQNVTLSCEQNLNHDAMYWYRQDPGQGLRLIYYSQIVNDFQKGDIAEGYSVSREKKESFPLTVTSAQKNPTAFYLCASSAFGQAQGETQYFGPGTRLLVL.

The chain employs TRBV6-1 and TRBJ2-1; D unclear. The CDR3 is 15 residues long. Deletions cut 1 base from V and 5 bases from J, with 12 bases between. Per the germline V gene, CDR1 is MNHNS and CDR2 is SASEGT. The CDR3, as DNA: TGTGCCAGCAGTGAAGACCGCGCCGGCAACAATGAGCAGTTCTTC. Amino acids: CASSEDRAGNNEQFF.

The rearrangement uses TRBV4-1 and TRBJ2-7, with D perhaps TRBD1 (5 bases). The CDR3 runs 14 residues. The V gene lost 5 bases and the J gene lost 3 bases, with 14 bases spanning the gap. In germline, CDR1 is MGHRA, CDR2 YSYEKL. This CDR3 reads CASSYHPDNYEQYF. The CDR3 bases are TGCGCCAGCAGCTATCACCCGGACAACTACGAGCAGTACTTC.

The V gene is TRBV14, the J gene TRBJ2-1; D perhaps matches TRBD1 (5 bases). This CDR3 spans 14 amino acids. CDR1 and CDR2 (germline): SGHDN, FVKESK. Deletions cut 1 base from V and 7 bases from J, with 11 bases between. The CDR3, as DNA: TGTGCCAGCAGCCAAGGGGGCCCAAATAATGAGCAGTTCTTC. This codes for CASSQGGPNNEQFF. Filled out from reference TRBV14 and TRBJ2-1, the complete variable domain reads EAGVTQFPSHSVIEKGQTVTLRCDPISGHDNLYWYRRVMGKEIKFLLHFVKESKQDESGMPNNRFLAERTGGTYSTLKVQPAELEDSGVYFCASSQGGPNNEQFFGPGTRLTVL.

This clone was detected ten times or more. The chain combines TRBV27 with TRBJ1-1, with 11 positions matching TRBD1. CDR1 is MNHEY and CDR2 is SMNVEV in the germline V gene (reference sequence). This CDR3 comprises 12 residues. V was pared by 10 bases and J by 7 bases, with 5 bases of the junction left unmatched. Written as DNA, the CDR3 is TGTGCCACCGGACAGGGGGCAAGTGAAGCTTTCTTT. Translated, it gives CATGQGASEAFF.

Written as DNA, the CDR3 is TGTGCCAGTAGTATTGGGACCTCAATCTACAATGAGCAGTTCTTC. Its translation: CASSIGTSIYNEQFF. This chain links TRBV19 with TRBJ2-1; possibly TRBD1 or TRBD2 for D (5 bases each). Germline V lookup: CDR1 LNHDA, CDR2 SQIVND (reference sequence). This CDR3 region has 15 residues. Trimming shortened V by 3 bases and J by 3 bases, and 12 bases separated the two germline ends.

The rearrangement links TRBV15 to TRBJ1-5; D is unclear. Trimming pared 3 bases from V and 2 bases from J, leaving 11 bases between. The germline V gene has CDR1 LNHNV and CDR2 YYDKDF (reference sequence). This CDR3 is 15 amino acids long. This chain's CDR3 is CATSRGRAGNQPQHF. DNA of the CDR3: TGTGCCACCAGCAGGGGGAGGGCGGGCAATCAGCCCCAGCATTTT.

V is TRBV19 and J is TRBJ1-5; TRBD1 matches at 7 bases. Germline V CDR1 and CDR2: LNHDA, SQIVND (reference sequence). This CDR3 has 15 residues. Trimming took 5 bases from V and 7 from J; bases not matched to a gene: 11. CDR3 nucleotide sequence: TGTGCCAGTAGTGTGGGACAGCGGGGACGACAGCCCCAGCATTTT. Translating it yields CASSVGQRGRQPQHF.

This chain joins TRBV7-9 and TRBJ2-7; D call uncertain. This CDR3 region has 11 residues. From germline, CDR1 is SEHNR and CDR2 FQNEAQ (reference sequence). The CDR3, as DNA: TGTGCGAGTTCGTCCTACTACGAGCAGTACTTC. It translates to CASSSYYEQYF. Full variable domain (outside the CDR3, taken from reference TRBV7-9 and TRBJ2-7): DTGVSQNPRHKITKRGQNVTFRCDPISEHNRLYWYRQTLGQGPEFLTYFQNEAQLEKSRLLSDRFSAERPKGSFSTLEIQRTEQGDSAMYLCASSSYYEQYFGPGTRLTVT.

This chain connects TRBV27 to TRBJ2-7; TRBD2 agrees at 8 bases. Germline CDR1 and CDR2: MNHEY and SMNVEV (reference sequence). V trimming: 0 bases; J trimming: 2 bases; junction bases outside the gene matches: 6. CDR3 length: 16 residues. CDR3 sequence (DNA): TGTGCCAGCAGTTTATCAATGGGACTAGGAACCTACGAGCAGTACTTC. Translated, it gives CASSLSMGLGTYEQYF.

The J gene is TRBJ2-1, the V gene TRBV7-3; no reliable D call. V dropped 5 bases and J dropped 6 bases, with 11 bases sitting between them. Germline V gene data show CDR1 as SGHTA and CDR2 as FQGTGA. The CDR3 has 13 residues. CDR3 bases: TGTGCCAGCAGCGCCCGACTGGGCAATGAGCAGTTCTTC. Translated, it gives CASSARLGNEQFF.

The chain joins TRBV6-1 to TRBJ2-1; possibly TRBD1 for D (5 bases). The germline CDR1 and CDR2 sequences are MNHNS and SASEGT. CDR3 length: 15 residues. V lost 6 bases, J lost 14 bases, and 26 bases lay in between. The DNA for the CDR3 is TGTGCCAGCAGCTCCCCTAGGGCAGACAGTTTGAGGAAGTTCTTC. It encodes CASSSPRADSLRKFF.

CDR3 sequence (DNA): TGTGCCAGCAGCGTGAGCTTTTCGGAGACAGGGACTGGAAACACCATATATTTT. This gives the protein CASSVSFSETGTGNTIYF. V usage is TRBV9 and J usage is TRBJ1-3; 7 bases agree with TRBD1. Germline V CDR1 and CDR2: SGDLS, YYNGEE. The CDR3 consists of 18 residues. J lost 2 bases, V lost 2 bases, and 13 bases had no gene match. Based on the CDR3 plus reference TRBV9 and TRBJ1-3, the full variable domain is DSGVTQTPKHLITATGQRVTLRCSPRSGDLSVYWYQQSLDQGLQFLIQYYNGEERAKGNILERFSAQQFPDLHSELNLSSLELGDSALYFCASSVSFSETGTGNTIYFGEGSWLTVV.

J is TRBJ1-1 and V is TRBV14; D gene ambiguous. This CDR3 has 14 amino acids. Trimming pared 3 bases from V and 0 bases from J, leaving 8 bases between. Germline CDR1 and CDR2: SGHDN and FVKESK. This CDR3 is CASSHPSLNTEAFF. The CDR3 nucleotides are TGTGCCAGCAGCCATCCCAGTTTGAACACTGAAGCTTTCTTT.

The chain has TRBV6-6 and TRBJ2-5; maybe TRBD2 (6 bases). From germline, CDR1 is MNHNY and CDR2 SVGAGI (reference sequence). The length of the CDR3 is 15 residues. V was pared by 0 bases and J by 0 bases, with 8 bases between. CDR3 loop: CASSYSGGNQETQYF. The CDR3 DNA reads TGTGCCAGCAGTTACTCCGGGGGTAACCAAGAGACCCAGTACTTC.

The CDR3 loop is CASSEVPWTQYF. The DNA for the CDR3 is TGTGCCAGCAGTGAAGTCCCCTGGACCCAGTACTTC. The rearrangement joins TRBV6-1 to TRBJ2-5; D is unclear. Germline assignment: CDR1 MNHNS and CDR2 SASEGT. V was shortened by 1 base and J by 7 bases, with 7 bases between the two germline ends. The CDR3 sequence is 12 residues long.

The chain has TRBV7-3 and TRBJ2-1, with 11 bases matching TRBD2. The CDR3 is made up of 18 amino acids. The V gene end was trimmed by 0 bases and the J gene end by 2 bases; junction bases not matched to a gene: 6. Per germline, CDR1 SGHTA and CDR2 FQGTGA. The CDR3 DNA reads TGTGCCAGCAGCTTAACAGGGCTAGCGGGAGGCCCCTACAATGAGCAGTTCTTC. Amino acid sequence: CASSLTGLAGGPYNEQFF.

CDR3 DNA: TGCAGCGTTGAAGGAAACCAAGAAAAACTGTTTTTT. This sequence encodes CSVEGNQEKLFF. J is TRBJ1-4 and V is TRBV29-1; no firm D call. CDR1 is SQVTM and CDR2 is ANQGSEA in the germline V gene. V lost 1 base to trimming and J lost 8 bases, with 8 bases between them. The CDR3 consists of 12 residues.